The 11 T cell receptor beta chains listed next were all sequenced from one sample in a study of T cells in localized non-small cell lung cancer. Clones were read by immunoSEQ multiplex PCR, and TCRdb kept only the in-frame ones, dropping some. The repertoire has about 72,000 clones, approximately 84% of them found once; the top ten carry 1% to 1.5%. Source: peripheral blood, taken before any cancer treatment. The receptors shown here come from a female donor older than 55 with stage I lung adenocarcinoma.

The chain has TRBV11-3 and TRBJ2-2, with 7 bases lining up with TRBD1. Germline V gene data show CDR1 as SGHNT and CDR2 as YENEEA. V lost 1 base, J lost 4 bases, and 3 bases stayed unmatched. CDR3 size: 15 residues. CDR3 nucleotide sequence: TGTGCCAGCAGCTTAGGAGGGGGCGTCACCGGGGAGCTGTTTTTT. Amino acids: CASSLGGGVTGELFF.

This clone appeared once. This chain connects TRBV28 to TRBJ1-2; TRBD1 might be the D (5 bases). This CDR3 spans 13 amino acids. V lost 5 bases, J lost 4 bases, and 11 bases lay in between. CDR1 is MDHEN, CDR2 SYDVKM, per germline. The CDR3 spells CASSTGTVYGYTF. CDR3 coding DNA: TGTGCCAGCAGTACCGGGACGGTCTATGGCTACACCTTC.

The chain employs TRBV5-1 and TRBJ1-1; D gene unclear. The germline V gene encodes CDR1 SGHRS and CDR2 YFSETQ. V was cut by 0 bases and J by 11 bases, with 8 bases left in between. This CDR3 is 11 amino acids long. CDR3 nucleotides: TGCGCCAGCAGCTTGGACGGTCATGCTTTCTTT. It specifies CASSLDGHAFF.

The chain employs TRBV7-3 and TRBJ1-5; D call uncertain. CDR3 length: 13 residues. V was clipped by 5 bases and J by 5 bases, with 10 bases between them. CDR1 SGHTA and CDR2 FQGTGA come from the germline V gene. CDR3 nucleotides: TGTGCCAGCAGCATCGACACGGATCAGCCCCAGCATTTT. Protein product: CASSIDTDQPQHF.

The CDR3 DNA reads TGTGCCAGTAGTGACGGGGTTTCAAAAAGGAGTGAAAAACTGTTTTTT. Protein product: CASSDGVSKRSEKLFF. J is TRBJ1-4 and V is TRBV19; the D is unclear. There are 16 residues in the CDR3. The germline V gene encodes CDR1 LNHDA and CDR2 SQIVND (reference sequence). V gave up 5 bases and J gave up 7 bases, with 20 bases separating them.

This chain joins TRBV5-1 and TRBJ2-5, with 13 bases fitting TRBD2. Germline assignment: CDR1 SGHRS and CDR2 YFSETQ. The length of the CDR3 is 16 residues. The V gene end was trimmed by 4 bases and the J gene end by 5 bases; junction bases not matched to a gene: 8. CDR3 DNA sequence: TGCGCCAGCAGCCCCGGACTAGCGGGGGAAGTGGAGACCCAGTACTTC. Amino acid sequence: CASSPGLAGEVETQYF.

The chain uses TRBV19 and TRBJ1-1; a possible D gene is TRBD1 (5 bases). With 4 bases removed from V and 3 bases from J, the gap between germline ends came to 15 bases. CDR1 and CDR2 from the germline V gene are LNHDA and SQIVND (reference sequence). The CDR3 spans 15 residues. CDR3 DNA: TGTGCCAGTAGTACAGGGTTAAATAGAGACACTGAAGCTTTCTTT. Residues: CASSTGLNRDTEAFF.

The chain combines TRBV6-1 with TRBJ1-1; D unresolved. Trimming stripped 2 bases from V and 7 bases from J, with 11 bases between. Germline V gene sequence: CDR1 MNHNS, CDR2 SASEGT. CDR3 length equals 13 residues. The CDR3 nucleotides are TGTGCCAGCAGTGAAAGGACGGTCGTTGAAGCTTTCTTT. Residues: CASSERTVVEAFF.

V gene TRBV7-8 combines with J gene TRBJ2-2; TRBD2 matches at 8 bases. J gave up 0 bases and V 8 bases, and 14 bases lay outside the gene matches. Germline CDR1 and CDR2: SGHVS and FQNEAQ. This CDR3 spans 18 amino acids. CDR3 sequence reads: CASGRRGLDFANTGELFF. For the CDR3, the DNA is TGTGCCAGCGGTAGACGGGGACTAGACTTTGCGAACACCGGGGAGCTGTTTTTT. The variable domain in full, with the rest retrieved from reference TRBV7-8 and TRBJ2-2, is GAGVSQSPRYKVAKRGQDVALRCDPISGHVSLFWYQQALGQGPEFLTYFQNEAQLDKSGLPSDRFFAERPEGSVSTLKIQRTQQEDSAVYLCASGRRGLDFANTGELFFGEGSRLTVL.

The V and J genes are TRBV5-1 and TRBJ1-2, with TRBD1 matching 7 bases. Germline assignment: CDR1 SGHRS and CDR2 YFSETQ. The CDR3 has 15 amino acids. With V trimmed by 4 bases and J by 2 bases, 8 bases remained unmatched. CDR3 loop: CASSPQGEGNYGYTF. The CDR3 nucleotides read TGCGCCAGCAGCCCCCAGGGGGAGGGGAACTATGGCTACACCTTC.

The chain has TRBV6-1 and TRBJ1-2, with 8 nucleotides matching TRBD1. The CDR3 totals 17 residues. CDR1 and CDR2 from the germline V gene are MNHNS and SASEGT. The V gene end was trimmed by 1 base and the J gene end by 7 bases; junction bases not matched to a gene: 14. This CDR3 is CASSEGGTGLGMAGYTF. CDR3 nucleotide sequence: TGTGCCAGCAGTGAAGGTGGGACAGGATTAGGAATGGCTGGCTACACCTTC.